A single sample is the source of the 29 T cell receptor beta chains below, sequenced in a study of T-cell reconstitution after alpha-beta-depleted transplantation in children. During its preparation, the TCRbeta library received unique molecular identifiers. TCRdb fed the PCR reads into MiXCR, producing one record per CDR3 protein. The data contain some 240,000 distinct CDR3 sequences, approximately 9.9% of them seen just once; the ten biggest clones take up around 5%. Sequenced material: PBMCs from the stem cell graft donor, taken from the stem cell graft. The source is a human donor who donated a stem cell graft to a child with SCID.

This clonotype was observed a handful of times. The V call is TRBV20-1, the J call TRBJ2-7; TRBD2 might be the D (5 bases). CDR3 size: 14 residues. V dropped 6 bases and J dropped 0 bases, with 15 bases sitting between them. Per germline, CDR1 DFQATT and CDR2 SNEGSKA (reference sequence). The CDR3 spells CSAQLPGNSYEQYF. The CDR3 DNA reads TGCAGTGCACAACTCCCCGGGAACTCCTACGAGCAGTACTTC.

At least ten counts were recorded for this clonotype. J is TRBJ1-1 and V is TRBV15, with TRBD1 matching over 8 bases. Germline CDR1 LNHNV, CDR2 YYDKDF (reference sequence). This CDR3 has 17 amino acids. J gave up 4 bases and V 4 bases, and 14 bases lay outside the gene matches. The CDR3 here is CATSMRQGALAGTEAFF. CDR3 nucleotides: TGTGCCACCAGCATGCGGCAGGGGGCTTTGGCTGGCACTGAAGCTTTCTTT. The full variable domain, rest sourced from reference TRBV15 and TRBJ1-1, is DAMVIQNPRYQVTQFGKPVTLSCSQTLNHNVMYWYQQKSSQAPKLLFHYYDKDFNNEADTPDNFQSRRPNTSFCFLDIRSPGLGDTAMYLCATSMRQGALAGTEAFFGQGTRLTVV.

This clonotype was picked up many times. V usage is TRBV4-1 and J usage is TRBJ2-1; D possibly corresponds to TRBD2 (5 bases). This CDR3 is 19 amino acids long. Trimming pared 0 bases from V and 1 base from J, leaving 19 bases between. Germline V gene data show CDR1 as MGHRA and CDR2 as YSYEKL. CDR3 coding DNA: TGCGCCAGCAGCCAAGATGAAGCGCCCGGGGTTTGGTCCTACAATGAGCAGTTCTTC. Amino acids: CASSQDEAPGVWSYNEQFF.

Many counts were recorded for this clonotype. CDR3 in amino acids: CASSPIAVQETQYF. CDR3 coding DNA: TGTGCCAGCAGCCCAATAGCGGTTCAAGAGACCCAGTACTTC. The chain links TRBV7-9 to TRBJ2-5; a weak D match, TRBD2 (6 bases). With 5 bases removed from V and 2 bases from J, the gap between germline ends came to 12 bases. CDR3 length: 14 amino acids. Germline CDR1 SEHNR, CDR2 FQNEAQ (reference sequence).

This clonotype was detected ten times or more. This chain links TRBV5-1 with TRBJ2-1, with TRBD1 as a possible D gene (7 bases). Germline V gene sequence: CDR1 SGHRS, CDR2 YFSETQ. The CDR3 consists of 16 residues. Between the trimmed V and J ends, which lost 0 bases and 8 bases, there was a span of 18 bases. The CDR3 sequence is CASSLGQGEALHEQFF. Here the CDR3 DNA reads TGCGCCAGCAGCTTGGGCCAGGGGGAGGCATTGCATGAGCAGTTCTTC.

This clonotype was seen ten or more times. The chain combines TRBV7-2 with TRBJ2-3, with TRBD1 identical over 9 bases. The CDR3 spans 14 residues. Germline-derived CDR1 and CDR2 are SGHTA and FQGNSA. The V gene end was trimmed by 5 bases and the J gene end by 6 bases; junction bases not matched to a gene: 6. The CDR3 spells CASSTRTGADTQYF. The CDR3 DNA reads as TGTGCCAGCAGCACCCGGACAGGGGCTGATACGCAGTATTTT.

This clonotype was detected ten times or more. The rearrangement uses TRBV7-2 and TRBJ2-7, with D maybe TRBD2 (5 bases). Trimming removed 5 bases at V and 2 bases at J, with 13 bases between. The CDR3 contains 14 residues. CDR1 SGHTA and CDR2 FQGNSA come from the germline V gene. This chain's CDR3 is CASSRTRETYEQYF. The CDR3 nucleotides are TGTGCCAGCAGCCGTACTCGGGAAACCTACGAGCAGTACTTC. Complete variable domain (other parts from reference TRBV7-2 and TRBJ2-7): GAGVSQSPSNKVTEKGKDVELRCDPISGHTALYWYRQSLGQGLEFLIYFQGNSAPDKSGLPSDRFSAERTGGSVSTLTIQRTQQEDSAVYLCASSRTRETYEQYFGPGTRLTVT.

A note on this clonotype: Since a much larger clone is just one base distant, this may be a read error. The chain recombines TRBV2 with TRBJ2-7; the D call may be TRBD1 or TRBD2 (5 bases each). This CDR3 has 14 residues. Germline CDR1 reads SNHLY; CDR2 reads FYNNEI. The CDR3 is CASSVGTGLYEQYF. The CDR3 DNA reads as TGCGCCAGCAGTGTGGGGACCGGCCTCTACGAGCAGTACTTC. Full variable domain (remainder filled in from reference TRBV2 and TRBJ2-7): EPEVTQTPSHQVTQMGQEVILRCVPISNHLYFYWYRQILGQKVEFLVSFYNNEISEKSEIFDDQFSVERPDGSNFTLKIRSTKLEDSAMYFCASSVGTGLYEQYFGPGTRLTVT.

This clonotype has a count of ten or more. The rearrangement uses TRBV20-1 and TRBJ2-7; D might be TRBD1 (5 bases). Germline V gene data show CDR1 as DFQATT and CDR2 as SNEGSKA (reference sequence). The CDR3 length is 13 residues. The V end lost 7 bases, the J end lost 0 bases, and 13 bases lay between the germline ends. CDR3 residues: CSGSDTYSYEQYF. CDR3 DNA sequence: TGCAGTGGTTCGGACACCTACTCCTACGAGCAGTACTTC.

This clonotype was seen many times. As DNA, the CDR3 is TGTGCCAGCAGCGACCCTAGGGGTCCGCCACCGCCCCCCTACGAGCAGTACTTC. It encodes CASSDPRGPPPPPYEQYF. The V and J genes are TRBV9 and TRBJ2-7, with a tentative D call TRBD1 (5 bases). V was pared by 3 bases and J by 2 bases, with 24 bases between. The CDR3 totals 18 residues. Germline-derived CDR1 and CDR2 are SGDLS and YYNGEE.

This clonotype has ten or more counts. The genes are TRBV12-3 or TRBV12-4 and TRBJ2-3, with 7 bases matching TRBD1. The CDR3 has 17 residues. J was trimmed by 0 bases and V by 1 base; bases with no gene match: 7. The CDR3 loop reads CASSLVGGSYSTDTQYF. The CDR3 region has the DNA TGTGCCAGCAGTTTAGTAGGGGGCTCTTATAGCACAGATACGCAGTATTTT.

The table lists this clonotype with many counts. The V and J genes are TRBV6-1 and TRBJ2-1; 14 positions agree with TRBD2. The CDR3 sequence is 18 residues long. After removal of 6 bases from V and 2 bases from J, the junction contained 9 bases not matched to a gene. CDR1 is MNHNS, CDR2 SASEGT, per germline. This CDR3 reads CASRDRLAGGPPYNEQFF. The CDR3 DNA is TGTGCCAGCAGAGACCGACTAGCGGGGGGGCCCCCCTACAATGAGCAGTTCTTC.

This clonotype was seen repeatedly, ten times or more. V gene TRBV12-3 or TRBV12-4 combines with J gene TRBJ2-2; TRBD2 is a possible D gene (7 bases). V lost 6 bases and J lost 5, with 16 bases in between. The CDR3 extends over 15 amino acids. The CDR3 loop reads CASREMGGGTGELFF. In DNA form, the CDR3 reads TGTGCCAGCAGGGAGATGGGAGGGGGGACCGGGGAGCTGTTTTTT.

Concerning this clonotype itself: This may be a read error, as it is one base from a much larger clone. The chain joins TRBV12-3 or TRBV12-4 to TRBJ2-3; weak D call: TRBD1 (7 bases). The CDR3 is 14 amino acids. The CDR3 bases are TGTGCCAGCAGTCAGCAGGGGGGCGTAGATACGCAGGATTTT. Translating gives CASSQQGGVDTQDF.

This clonotype was observed many times. This chain connects TRBV5-6 to TRBJ1-2; D is unresolved. The CDR3 has 14 residues. The germline V gene encodes CDR1 SGHDT and CDR2 YYEEEE. The V end lost 6 bases, the J end lost 4 bases, and 16 bases lay between the germline ends. The CDR3 DNA is TGTGCCAGCAATTCCGAGGACCCACTCTATGGCTACACCTTC. Its translation is CASNSEDPLYGYTF.

The chain uses TRBV7-9 and TRBJ2-7, with TRBD2 identical over 8 bases. Unmatched junction bases numbered 12, after V lost 4 bases and J lost 4 bases. Germline V gene sequence: CDR1 SEHNR, CDR2 FQNEAQ (reference sequence). The CDR3 is 16 residues long. The CDR3 loop is CASSYWTSPQPYEQYF. The CDR3 DNA is TGTGCCAGCAGCTACTGGACTAGCCCTCAACCATACGAGCAGTACTTC.

This clonotype appeared many times. The genes are TRBV20-1 and TRBJ2-1, with TRBD2 matching 8 bases. Unmatched junction bases numbered 5, after V lost 2 bases and J lost 2 bases. Germline V gene lookup returns CDR1 DFQATT and CDR2 SNEGSKA (reference sequence). The CDR3 has 15 residues. Written as DNA, the CDR3 is TGCAGTGCTAGATCGCGGGGGGCACCCTACAATGAGCAGTTCTTC. This encodes CSARSRGAPYNEQFF.

This clonotype was seen repeatedly, ten times or more. The chain recombines TRBV20-1 with TRBJ1-6, with a weak D call TRBD1 (6 bases). Germline V CDR1 and CDR2: DFQATT, SNEGSKA (reference sequence). This CDR3 contains 14 residues. V gave up 2 bases and J gave up 6 bases, with 11 bases separating them. CDR3 sequence (DNA): TGCAGTGCTAGAAAGGGGGGTGGTAATTCACCCCTCCACTTT. Its translation: CSARKGGGNSPLHF.

This clonotype has ten or more counts. The chain couples TRBV3-1 to TRBJ2-1; D is unresolved. The CDR3 sequence is 11 residues long. V shed 3 bases and J shed 6 bases, with 3 bases lying between them. The germline V gene has CDR1 LGHDT and CDR2 YNNKEL (reference sequence). The CDR3 region has the DNA TGTGCCAGCAGCCATAGCAATGAGCAGTTCTTC. Translation gives CASSHSNEQFF.

This clonotype was detected many times. V is TRBV7-6 and J is TRBJ2-1; no firm D call. The CDR3 runs 12 residues. The germline CDR1 and CDR2 sequences are SGHVS and FNYEAQ. Trimming removed 3 bases from V and 13 bases from J, with 13 bases in between. For the CDR3, the DNA is TGTGCCAGCAGCTTCCAGCCAGGCCTACAGTTCTTC. Protein: CASSFQPGLQFF.

The rearrangement links TRBV7-9 to TRBJ1-2; no definite D call. This CDR3 contains 14 residues. V was pared by 1 base and J by 3 bases, with 9 bases between. Germline V gives CDR1 SEHNR, CDR2 FQNEAQ (reference sequence). CDR3 sequence reads: CASSLESPDYGYTF. In nucleotides, the CDR3 is TGTGCCAGCAGCTTAGAGAGTCCAGACTATGGCTACACCTTC. Drawing the rest from reference TRBV7-9 and TRBJ1-2, the complete variable domain is DTGVSQNPRHKITKRGQNVTFRCDPISEHNRLYWYRQTLGQGPEFLTYFQNEAQLEKSRLLSDRFSAERPKGSFSTLEIQRTEQGDSAMYLCASSLESPDYGYTFGSGTRLTVV.

This clonotype was found many times. The CDR3 region is CSARAGTGNQPQHF. The DNA for the CDR3 is TGCAGTGCTAGGGCCGGGACAGGCAATCAGCCCCAGCATTTT. V usage is TRBV20-1 and J usage is TRBJ1-5; 7 bases align to TRBD1. The CDR3 covers 14 residues. J was trimmed by 2 bases and V by 3 bases; bases with no gene match: 4. Germline CDR1 DFQATT, CDR2 SNEGSKA (reference sequence).

The J gene is TRBJ1-1, the V gene TRBV20-1; 10 bases are a match to TRBD1. CDR3 length equals 16 residues. V trimming: 4 bases; J trimming: 3 bases; junction bases outside the gene matches: 11. Germline assignment: CDR1 DFQATT and CDR2 SNEGSKA (reference sequence). CDR3 region: CSANGQGVMGDTEAFF. The CDR3, as DNA: TGCAGTGCTAACGGACAGGGGGTCATGGGAGACACTGAAGCTTTCTTT.

The chain combines TRBV18 with TRBJ1-5; TRBD1 might be the D (5 bases). Trimming shortened V by 5 bases and J by 5 bases, and 10 bases separated the two germline ends. The CDR3 contains 13 residues. Germline V lookup: CDR1 KGHSH, CDR2 LQKENI. CDR3 sequence: CASSLTEHQPQHF. The CDR3 nucleotides are TGTGCCAGCTCATTGACAGAGCATCAGCCCCAGCATTTT. The variable domain in full, with the rest retrieved from reference TRBV18 and TRBJ1-5, is NAGVMQNPRHLVRRRGQEARLRCSPMKGHSHVYWYRQLPEEGLKFMVYLQKENIIDESGMPKERFSAEFPKEGPSILRIQQVVRGDSAAYFCASSLTEHQPQHFGDGTRLSIL.

In its sample, this clonotype was seen many times. This chain uses TRBV27 with TRBJ2-7, with D perhaps matching TRBD2 (5 bases). The CDR3 length is 13 residues. V lost 2 bases and J lost 10, with 15 bases in between. CDR1 MNHEY and CDR2 SMNVEV come from the germline V gene (reference sequence). CDR3 bases: TGTGCCAGCAGTTTAGTGGCTAGCTTCGAACAGTACTTC. Translated: CASSLVASFEQYF.

This clonotype was detected ten times or more. The J gene is TRBJ1-5, the V gene TRBV20-1; 9 bases fit TRBD1. The germline V gene encodes CDR1 DFQATT and CDR2 SNEGSKA (reference sequence). The CDR3 sequence is 14 residues long. Trimming at V came to 0 bases and at J to 7 bases, leaving 4 bases not matched to a gene. Written as DNA, the CDR3 is TGCAGTGCTAGAGAGGGACAGGGAGGGCAGCCCCAGCATTTT. This encodes CSAREGQGGQPQHF.

This clonotype was counted many times. This rearrangement joins TRBV5-1 to TRBJ2-3; maybe TRBD2 (5 bases). Between the trimmed V and J ends, which lost 4 bases and 1 base, there was a span of 13 bases. CDR3 length: 15 amino acids. The germline V gene encodes CDR1 SGHRS and CDR2 YFSETQ. For the CDR3, the DNA is TGCGCCAGCAGCCTCTTAGTTAGCGGCACAGATACGCAGTATTTT. Protein product: CASSLLVSGTDTQYF.

This clonotype was detected ten times or more. The chain recombines TRBV5-6 with TRBJ1-2, with D maybe TRBD1 (5 bases). The ends were cut back, 3 bases at V and 8 bases at J, with 17 bases in the middle. CDR1 and CDR2 (germline): SGHDT, YYEEEE. This CDR3 spans 14 amino acids. The CDR3 sequence: CASSSRGSSRGYTF. CDR3 in DNA: TGTGCCAGCAGCTCTAGGGGAAGTTCGCGCGGCTACACCTTC.

The table lists this clonotype with many counts. The chain is built from TRBV24-1 and TRBJ1-1; unclear D gene. There are 13 residues in the CDR3. The germline V and J ends were trimmed by 2 bases and 5 bases, with 8 bases remaining between them. Germline V gene lookup returns CDR1 KGHDR and CDR2 SFDVKD. CDR3 nucleotides: TGTGCCACCAGTGATTCGGGTAGGACTGAAGCTTTCTTT. This encodes CATSDSGRTEAFF.